The next 27 T cell receptor beta chains were all read from a single sample in a study of blood T cell repertoires in COVID-19. The table came from immunoSEQ multiplex PCR; TCRdb's copy has only in-frame clones and leaves some out. The sample has about 210,000 clones; about 88% are singletons. The specimen sequenced was peripheral blood. These receptors were collected from a woman in her thirties or forties with acute or convalescent COVID-19.

V usage is TRBV6-6 and J usage is TRBJ2-1; 7 nucleotides agree with TRBD1. Trimming removed 10 bases from V and 6 bases from J; junction bases left unmatched: 3. CDR1 and CDR2 (germline): MNHNY, SVGAGI (reference sequence). This CDR3 contains 11 residues. CDR3 sequence (DNA): TGTGCCACACGACAGGGCAATGAGCAGTTCTTC. This sequence encodes CATRQGNEQFF.

The rearrangement uses TRBV5-5 and TRBJ1-5; D not certain. This CDR3 contains 14 residues. Per the germline V gene, CDR1 is SGHKS and CDR2 is YYEKEE (reference sequence). Trimming took 0 bases from V and 7 from J, leaving 11 bases between them. CDR3 region: CASSLAGVKQPQHF. The CDR3 nucleotides read TGTGCCAGCAGCTTGGCCGGAGTGAAACAGCCCCAGCATTTT.

This clone has only one observation. The chain uses TRBV10-1 and TRBJ1-3; no reliable D call. Trimming shortened V by 3 bases and J by 0 bases, and 9 bases separated the two germline ends. CDR3 length: 15 amino acids. Looked up from germline, CDR1 is WNHNN and CDR2 is SYGVQD (reference sequence). The CDR3 sequence: CASSDGGYSGNTIYF. CDR3 nucleotide sequence: TGCGCCAGCAGTGATGGCGGATACTCTGGAAACACCATATATTTT.

The rearrangement links TRBV6-6 to TRBJ1-1; D may be TRBD1 (6 bases). Germline V gene lookup returns CDR1 MNHNY and CDR2 SVGAGI (reference sequence). The CDR3 is made up of 16 amino acids. Trimming cost V 0 bases and J 6 bases, with 17 bases left between them. CDR3: CASSYSIGGRSPEAFF. The CDR3 DNA is TGTGCCAGCAGTTACTCGATCGGGGGGCGAAGCCCTGAAGCTTTCTTT.

The chain is built from TRBV2 and TRBJ1-1; D is undetermined. The V end was cut by 7 bases, the J end by 0 bases, with 9 bases between. Germline CDR1 SNHLY, CDR2 FYNNEI. The CDR3 covers 13 residues. CDR3 protein: CASTPYLNTEAFF. The CDR3 DNA reads TGTGCCAGCACGCCCTATCTGAACACTGAAGCTTTCTTT.

The chain recombines TRBV13 with TRBJ2-2; 8 bases are shared with TRBD1. The CDR3 contains 18 residues. After removal of 5 bases from V and 5 bases from J, the junction contained 16 bases not matched to a gene. Germline-derived CDR1 and CDR2 are PRHDT and FYEKMQ (reference sequence). For the CDR3, the DNA is TGTGCCAGCAGCCCCTTACAGGGGGTAGCCCCGGGGACCGGGGAGCTGTTTTTT. Translation: CASSPLQGVAPGTGELFF.

The chain joins TRBV21-1 to TRBJ1-5. TRBV21-1 is noted as a pseudogene. The CDR3 runs 16 residues. The CDR3 here is CASSKSLGSMDQPQHF. CDR3 DNA sequence: TGTGCCAGCAGCAAATCCCTGGGGAGTATGGATCAGCCCCAGCATTTT.

In this sample, this clone turned up a few times. The chain combines TRBV11-2 with TRBJ1-3; D is possibly TRBD1 (6 bases). Trimming took 4 bases from V and 6 from J, leaving 22 bases between them. There are 17 residues in the CDR3. The V gene's germline CDR1 is SGHAT and CDR2 FQNNGV. The CDR3 region is CASSSPNLRQVENTIYF. CDR3 coding DNA: TGTGCCAGCAGCTCGCCAAACCTTCGACAGGTTGAAAACACCATATATTTT.

The chain links TRBV2 to TRBJ1-5, with TRBD1 as a possible D gene (6 bases). V lost 2 bases and J lost 3, with 8 bases in between. Germline V gene data show CDR1 as SNHLY and CDR2 as FYNNEI. The CDR3 loop spans 14 amino acids. CDR3 DNA: TGTGCCAGCAGTGAAAGGGGGAACAATCAGCCCCAGCATTTT. Translation: CASSERGNNQPQHF.

The rearrangement joins TRBV3-1 (or the pseudogene TRBV3-2) to TRBJ1-4, with 7 bases lining up with TRBD1. The J segment lost 0 bases and the V segment lost 0 bases, leaving 16 bases of the junction unmatched. The CDR3 runs to 21 residues. CDR1 is LGHDT, CDR2 YNNKEL, per germline (reference sequence). In nucleotides, the CDR3 is TGTGCCAGCAGCCAAGATCAATTAAGGGGACAGAATTATCCAACTAATGAAAAACTGTTTTTT. This encodes CASSQDQLRGQNYPTNEKLFF.

This clone was recorded a few times. The chain has TRBV30 and TRBJ1-6, with TRBD1 matching 9 bases. V trimming: 3 bases; J trimming: 6 bases; junction bases outside the gene matches: 12. The CDR3 covers 17 residues. Germline CDR1 and CDR2: GTSNPN and SVGIG (reference sequence). The CDR3 spells CAWREQQGAGRNSPLHF. The CDR3 DNA follows: TGTGCCTGGAGGGAGCAACAGGGGGCTGGACGTAATTCACCCCTCCACTTT. Combining the CDR3 with reference TRBV30 and TRBJ1-6 gives the whole variable domain SQTIHQWPATLVQPVGSPLSLECTVEGTSNPNLYWYRQAAGRGLQLLFYSVGIGQISSEVPQNLSASRPQDRQFILSSKKLLLSDSGFYLCAWREQQGAGRNSPLHFGNGTRLTVT.

The rearrangement links TRBV2 to TRBJ1-5; D perhaps matches TRBD1 (5 bases). The germline CDR1 and CDR2 sequences are SNHLY and FYNNEI. The CDR3 is 17 residues long. Trimming took 2 bases from V and 0 from J, leaving 14 bases between them. This chain's CDR3 is CASSERGFADSNQPQHF. The CDR3, as DNA: TGTGCCAGCAGTGAAAGGGGATTTGCGGATAGCAATCAGCCCCAGCATTTT.

This chain links TRBV4-2 with TRBJ2-1, with a possible D match to TRBD1 (7 bases). Trimming left V 3 bases short and J 10 bases short, with 13 bases between. Germline V lookup: CDR1 LGHNA, CDR2 YNFKEQ. This CDR3 is 13 amino acids long. This chain's CDR3 is CASSQEGAGEQFF. The CDR3 DNA reads TGTGCCAGCAGCCAGGAGGGGGCGGGGGAGCAGTTCTTC.

The V gene is TRBV10-3, the J gene TRBJ2-7; the match to TRBD1 covers 8 bases. The CDR3 loop spans 15 amino acids. The germline CDR1 and CDR2 sequences are ENHRY and SYGVKD. Trimming removed 3 bases from V and 2 bases from J; junction bases left unmatched: 6. CDR3 coding DNA: TGTGCCATCAGTGATTCCAGACAGGGGCCCTACGAGCAGTACGTC. This sequence encodes CAISDSRQGPYEQYV.

This clone was seen a handful of times. The chain carries TRBV9 and TRBJ1-2, with D possibly being TRBD1 (6 bases). Trimming shortened V by 1 base and J by 2 bases, and 12 bases separated the two germline ends. The CDR3 extends over 15 amino acids. Germline values: CDR1 SGDLS, CDR2 YYNGEE. The CDR3 region has the DNA TGTGCCAGCAGCGTAAAAGGGACACCCAACTATGGCTACACCTTC. It is translated as CASSVKGTPNYGYTF. Complete variable domain (other parts from reference TRBV9 and TRBJ1-2): DSGVTQTPKHLITATGQRVTLRCSPRSGDLSVYWYQQSLDQGLQFLIQYYNGEERAKGNILERFSAQQFPDLHSELNLSSLELGDSALYFCASSVKGTPNYGYTFGSGTRLTVV.

This clone was seen just once. The chain recombines TRBV5-3 with TRBJ1-1; 8 nucleotides agree with TRBD1. TRBV5-3 is annotated as an ORF whose role is uncertain. V gave up 2 bases and J gave up 1 base; unmatched junction bases: 4. This CDR3 spans 15 amino acids. The CDR3 is CARSFRGLGNTEAFF. CDR3 coding DNA: TGTGCCAGAAGCTTCAGGGGGCTGGGGAACACTGAAGCTTTCTTT.

This chain uses TRBV5-6 with TRBJ2-5; D is possibly TRBD1 (6 bases). Trimming shortened V by 2 bases and J by 7 bases, and 9 bases separated the two germline ends. The length of the CDR3 is 12 residues. Germline-derived CDR1 and CDR2 are SGHDT and YYEEEE. The CDR3 DNA sequence: TGTGCCAGCAGCTTCGTCAGGGGGACCCAGTACTTC. It is translated as CASSFVRGTQYF.

This chain links TRBV20-1 with TRBJ1-2; D gene ambiguous. Germline values: CDR1 DFQATT, CDR2 SNEGSKA (reference sequence). There are 10 residues in the CDR3. The V end lost 5 bases, the J end lost 7 bases, and 8 bases lay between the germline ends. CDR3 nucleotides: TGCAGTGCTGCCACTTCTGGCTACACCTTC. It encodes CSAATSGYTF.

CDR3 coding DNA: TGTGCCAGCAGCTTAGGTTCGACTACAGGGGGCTACACCTTC. Protein: CASSLGSTTGGYTF. The chain is built from TRBV7-2 and TRBJ1-2; D might be TRBD1 (6 bases). The V gene's germline CDR1 is SGHTA and CDR2 FQGNSA. The V gene lost 1 base and the J gene lost 8 bases, with 14 bases spanning the gap. This CDR3 contains 14 residues. Supplemented by reference TRBV7-2 and TRBJ1-2, the full variable domain reads GAGVSQSPSNKVTEKGKDVELRCDPISGHTALYWYRQSLGQGLEFLIYFQGNSAPDKSGLPSDRFSAERTGGSVSTLTIQRTQQEDSAVYLCASSLGSTTGGYTFGSGTRLTVV.

V gene TRBV27 combines with J gene TRBJ2-5, with 12 bases matching TRBD2. This CDR3 spans 16 amino acids. Losses at the gene ends were 3 bases for V and 4 bases for J; bases not matched to a gene: 6. Germline V gene sequence: CDR1 MNHEY, CDR2 SMNVEV (reference sequence). This CDR3 is CASSFSSGGALETQYF. In DNA form, the CDR3 reads TGTGCCAGCAGTTTTTCTAGCGGGGGGGCCCTAGAGACCCAGTACTTC.

The chain joins TRBV9 to TRBJ2-1; maybe TRBD1 (6 bases). Germline loops: CDR1 SGDLS, CDR2 YYNGEE. This CDR3 region has 14 residues. Trimming cost V 0 bases and J 7 bases, with 11 bases left between them. This CDR3 reads CASSVDQGMNEQFF. The CDR3 DNA is TGTGCCAGCAGCGTAGATCAGGGGATGAATGAGCAGTTCTTC.

This clone appeared once. The rearrangement links TRBV6-5 to TRBJ2-7, with D possibly matching TRBD2 (6 bases). CDR1 is MNHEY, CDR2 SVGAGI, per germline. This CDR3 has 15 residues. V gave up 8 bases and J gave up 0 bases, with 17 bases separating them. This chain's CDR3 is CASAQWAGSSYEQYV. The CDR3 DNA reads as TGTGCCAGCGCACAGTGGGCCGGGAGCTCCTACGAGCAGTACGTC.

The chain uses TRBV7-2 and TRBJ2-6, with 7 bases identical to TRBD1. The CDR3 loop spans 16 amino acids. V lost 4 bases to trimming and J lost 4 bases; unmatched junction nucleotides: 7. Germline V gives CDR1 SGHTA, CDR2 FQGNSA. The CDR3 reads CASSSTGPPGANVLTF. Here the CDR3 DNA reads TGTGCCAGCAGCTCGACAGGGCCCCCCGGGGCCAACGTCCTGACTTTC.

The V gene is TRBV2, the J gene TRBJ1-3; D not certain. Trimming shortened V by 5 bases and J by 0 bases, and 8 bases separated the two germline ends. Germline CDR1 is SNHLY and CDR2 is FYNNEI. CDR3 length: 14 residues. The CDR3 region has the DNA TGTGCCAGCAGTCAGGTCTTCTCTGGAAACACCATATATTTT. Translated: CASSQVFSGNTIYF.

CDR3: CASSHGGPPSGDYEQFF. The DNA for the CDR3 is TGCGCCAGCAGCCATGGCGGGCCGCCTAGCGGGGACTATGAGCAGTTCTTC. V usage is TRBV4-1 and J usage is TRBJ2-1, with 9 nucleotides matching TRBD2. Germline CDR1 and CDR2: MGHRA and YSYEKL. This CDR3 has 17 amino acids. With V trimmed by 3 bases and J by 8 bases, 14 bases remained unmatched.

The gene calls are TRBV9 and TRBJ2-1; TRBD2 matches 8 bases. CDR1 and CDR2 (germline): SGDLS, YYNGEE. There are 13 residues in the CDR3. The J segment lost 8 bases and the V segment lost 1 base, leaving 2 bases of the junction unmatched. The CDR3 spells CASSVSSGDEQFF. CDR3 nucleotides: TGTGCCAGCAGCGTAAGTAGCGGGGATGAGCAGTTCTTC.

The V and J genes are TRBV7-9 and TRBJ2-2; D unclear. The germline CDR1 and CDR2 sequences are SEHNR and FQNEAQ (reference sequence). The CDR3 extends over 14 amino acids. Trimming cost V 2 bases and J 4 bases, with 8 bases left between them. The DNA for the CDR3 is TGTGCCAGCAGCTTAAAGACTCGCACCGGGGAGCTGTTTTTT. Protein: CASSLKTRTGELFF. The full variable domain, its missing parts supplied by reference TRBV7-9 and TRBJ2-2, is DTGVSQNPRHKITKRGQNVTFRCDPISEHNRLYWYRQTLGQGPEFLTYFQNEAQLEKSRLLSDRFSAERPKGSFSTLEIQRTEQGDSAMYLCASSLKTRTGELFFGEGSRLTVL.